The rows below give T cell receptor beta chains drawn from one sample of a study of long-term antiretroviral therapy in people with HIV. Assay used: immunoSEQ multiplex PCR; TCRdb lists only in-frame clones, some missing. The data show about 16,000 clones, 60% to 80% seen once. The sample consisted of unsorted PBMCs, taken 1.5 years before starting antiretroviral therapy. The receptors stem from a woman between 50 and 59 years old with HIV. The CDR3 runs from the conserved cysteine through the conserved F or W. A D gene is named only where the DNA matches it firmly. Size is stated for part of the rows, as once, few or many counts, or as a class when the clone is expanded.

. once TRBJ1-2 TRBV6-1 CASSEGRSVYGYTF TGTGCCAGCAGTGAGGGCCGGTCTGTCTATGGCTACACCTTC
. . TRBJ2-5 TRBV5-6 CASSFLSGGQETQYF TGTGCCAGCAGCTTTCTCTCTGGCGGACAAGAGACCCAGTACTTC
. . TRBJ2-3 TRBV4-1 CASRTTGGADTQYF TGCGCCAGCAGAACAACAGGGGGGGCAGATACGCAGTATTTT
. . TRBJ2-1 TRBV25-1 CASSEYPAANGISEQFF TGTGCCAGCAGTGAATATCCGGCGGCAAATGGTATAAGTGAGCAGTTCTTC
. . TRBJ1-1 TRBV10-3 CAISPQGPNTEAFF TGTGCCATCAGCCCACAGGGACCGAACACTGAAGCTTTCTTT
. once TRBJ1-6 TRBV21-1 CASSTGSSYNSPLHF TGTGCCAGCTCCACAGGGAGCTCCTATAATTCACCCCTCCACTTT
TRBD1 . TRBJ1-5 TRBV5-5 CASRRTGGESNQPQHF TGTGCCAGCAGAAGGACAGGGGGCGAGAGCAATCAGCCCCAGCATTTT
. . TRBJ2-3 TRBV27 CASSATDTQYF TGTGCCAGCAGTGCCACAGATACGCAGTATTTT
. . TRBJ2-5 TRBV2 CASSMGTLGDQYF TGTGCCAGCAGTATGGGGACTCTGGGTGACCAGTACTTC
. . TRBJ1-3 TRBV25-1 CASSELDSLPSGNTIYF TGTGCCAGCAGTGAGCTAGACAGCCTACCCTCTGGAAACACCATATATTTT
TRBD2 . TRBJ2-2 TRBV7-8 CASSLRLAGYTGELFF TGTGCCAGCAGCCTGCGACTAGCGGGCTACACCGGGGAGCTGTTTTTT
. . TRBJ2-2 TRBV5-1 CASSLANTGELFF TGCGCCAGCAGCCTAGCGAACACCGGGGAGCTGTTTTTT
TRBD2 . TRBJ2-5 TRBV7-2 CASSLELAGGRGIAETQYF TGTGCCAGCAGCTTAGAACTAGCGGGGGGGCGAGGTATTGCAGAGACCCAGTACTTC
TRBD1 few TRBJ1-3 TRBV7-6 CASRTGVQGVRATIYF TGTGCCAGCAGAACAGGGGTCCAGGGTGTAAGGGCCACCATATATTTT
TRBD2 . TRBJ2-5 TRBV5-1 CASRISGGQETQYF TGCGCCAGCAGAATTAGCGGGGGGCAAGAGACCCAGTACTTC
. . TRBJ2-7 TRBV5-1 CASSLDGGYEQYF TGCGCCAGCAGCCTCGACGGGGGCTACGAGCAGTACTTC
TRBD1 . TRBJ2-5 TRBV5-1 CASSKTAGQGGETQYF TGCGCCAGCAGCAAAACCGCGGGACAGGGTGGGGAGACCCAGTACTTC
. . TRBJ2-3 TRBV11-3 CASSSGFGDTQYF TGTGCCAGCAGCTCTGGGTTTGGAGATACGCAGTATTTT